This entry lists 12 T cell receptor beta chains sequenced from one sample in a study of blood T cells in healthy people across ages. Through a sample-barcoded 5' primer and a J-beta primer mix, a second PCR was run for 7 to 11 cycles. MiXCR, applied by TCRdb to the 5' RACE reads, yields one record per CDR3 protein. The repertoire has 1.5 million to 1.8 million distinct CDR3 sequences, approximately 43% of them found once; the top ten carry more than 4%. Sample: blood. Source of these receptors: a young woman in good health.

This clonotype has only one observation. The chain uses TRBV2 and TRBJ1-2; tentatively, D is TRBD1 (5 bases). The germline V gene has CDR1 SNHLY and CDR2 FYNNEI. V was trimmed by 6 bases and J by 3 bases, leaving 11 bases between them. The CDR3 runs 13 residues. The DNA of the CDR3 is TGTGCCAGCAGGGGGCCAAGCTACTATGGCTACACCTTC. Translation gives CASRGPSYYGYTF.

This chain connects TRBV10-2 to TRBJ2-1; 7 bases agree with TRBD2. The tail of the sequence fits TRBJ2-7 better, so the J call may be wrong. There are 15 residues in the CDR3. Germline-derived CDR1 and CDR2 are WSHSY and SAAADI. CDR3 loop: CASRLADSSYNEQYF. CDR3 nucleotide sequence: TGCGCCAGCAGGCTAGCGGATAGCTCCTACAATGAGCAGTACTTC.

This clonotype was picked up a small number of times. This sequence joins TRBV20-1 and TRBJ2-5, with D possibly being TRBD1 (5 bases). The CDR3 runs to 15 residues. The ends were cut back, 3 bases at V and 1 base at J, with 15 bases in the middle. Germline CDR1 and CDR2: DFQATT and SNEGSKA (reference sequence). CDR3 coding DNA: TGCAGTGCTAGGGGCCGCCGGACAACCCAAGAGACCCAGTACTTC. Translating gives CSARGRRTTQETQYF.

This rearrangement joins TRBV29-1 to TRBJ2-1; 7 positions match TRBD2. CDR3 length: 14 amino acids. Germline V lookup: CDR1 SQVTM, CDR2 ANQGSEA. Unmatched junction bases numbered 8, after V lost 3 bases and J lost 6 bases. The CDR3 coding sequence is TGCAGCGTTGAGGTGGGAGGGACGTTCAATGAGCAGTTCTTC. It codes for CSVEVGGTFNEQFF.

The V and J genes are TRBV7-8 and TRBJ2-1; TRBD2 agrees at 10 bases. V lost 1 base to trimming and J lost 8 bases; unmatched junction nucleotides: 2. Germline V lookup: CDR1 SGHVS, CDR2 FQNEAQ. This CDR3 has 14 amino acids. The CDR3 nucleotides are TGTGCCAGCAGCTTAGAACTAGCGGGGTATGAGCAGTTCTTC. Protein product: CASSLELAGYEQFF.

The V and J genes are TRBV6-2 or TRBV6-3 and TRBJ2-3, with D perhaps given as TRBD1 or TRBD2 (5 bases each). The germline CDR1 and CDR2 sequences are MNHEY and SVGEGT. Trimming stripped 5 bases from V and 8 bases from J, with 14 bases between. The CDR3 sequence is 13 residues long. The DNA of the CDR3 is TGTGCCAGCAGTCTCGGATTTGGGGGTACGCAGTATTTT. Translated: CASSLGFGGTQYF.

The V gene is TRBV6-6, the J gene TRBJ2-1; TRBD1 matches 8 bases. CDR3 length: 15 amino acids. Germline trimming cut 8 bases from V and 1 base from J; bases unmatched to any gene: 7. Per the germline V gene, CDR1 is MNHNY and CDR2 is SVGAGI (reference sequence). CDR3 in DNA: TGTGCCAGCGGCGGACAGGGAAGGTCCTACAATGAGCAGTTCTTC. Protein: CASGGQGRSYNEQFF.

This clonotype was observed a single time. This sequence joins TRBV6-2 or TRBV6-3 and TRBJ2-1; D is undetermined. Trimming removed 5 bases from V and 5 bases from J, with 16 bases in between. Germline CDR1 MNHEY, CDR2 SVGEGT. The CDR3 has 15 amino acids. The CDR3 sequence: CASSIVPPPNNEQFF. CDR3 sequence (DNA): TGTGCCAGCAGTATCGTACCGCCCCCCAACAATGAGCAGTTCTTC.

The V gene is TRBV2, the J gene TRBJ2-5; D gene unclear. This CDR3 has 15 amino acids. The germline V gene has CDR1 SNHLY and CDR2 FYNNEI. V lost 1 base to trimming and J lost 4 bases, with 13 bases between them. This CDR3 is CASSEGQTQRETQYF. CDR3 DNA sequence: TGTGCCAGCAGTGAAGGGCAAACCCAGAGAGAGACCCAGTACTTC.

The chain uses TRBV7-9 and TRBJ2-3; D unresolved. CDR3 size: 13 residues. The germline gives CDR1 SEHNR, CDR2 FQNEAQ (reference sequence). Trimming cost V 6 bases and J 2 bases, with 9 bases left between them. CDR3 protein: CASSCLFTDTQYF. The CDR3 DNA follows: TGTGCCAGCAGTTGTCTCTTCACAGATACGCAGTATTTT.

J is TRBJ2-2 and V is TRBV11-1; D call uncertain. Trimming took off 0 bases at V and 0 bases at J, with 11 bases between the two ends. Germline V CDR1 and CDR2: SGHAT, FQDESV (reference sequence). The CDR3 spans 17 residues. CDR3 region: CASSLAVRQTNTGELFF. DNA for the CDR3: TGTGCCAGCAGCTTAGCTGTGAGGCAGACGAACACCGGGGAGCTGTTTTTT.

Worth noting for this clonotype: This may be a read error: a much more frequent sequence differs by one nucleotide. The chain is built from TRBV27 and TRBJ2-3; D may be TRBD1 or TRBD2 (5 bases each). CDR1 and CDR2 from the germline V gene are MNHEY and SMNVEV (reference sequence). The CDR3 contains 15 residues. V shed 5 bases and J shed 2 bases, with 14 bases lying between them. CDR3 nucleotide sequence: TGTGCCAGCAGTACGACTATCGGGGCCACAGATACGCAGTATTTT. Its translation: CASSTTIGATDTQYF.